The present T cell receptor beta chain was sequenced within a study of blood T cell repertoires in COVID-19. Source study methods: Amplification of reference gene primers provided the estimated nucleated cell counts. Assay: immunoSEQ multiplex PCR; the TCRdb copy retains only in-frame clones and omits some. The V and J calls and clone size are taken from that table; D and trimming were inferred from the DNA. The sample shows around 260,000 clones, about nine tenths of them seen only once. The length of the CDR3 is 18 residues. The V gene lost 4 bases and the J gene lost 5 bases, with 26 bases spanning the gap. In germline, CDR1 is LGHDT, CDR2 YNNKEL (reference sequence). Resolution of symptoms, clearance, or two negative PCRs was present in recovered Cohort 3 donors.

Sequenced sample: PBMCs or T cells enriched from blood (not recorded which). The chain joins TRBV3-1 (or the pseudogene TRBV3-2) to TRBJ2-5, with D perhaps matching TRBD1 (5 bases). The sequence came from a woman in her 30s who had recovered from COVID-19. The DNA of the CDR3 is TGTGCCAGCAGCCCGTACTCGATGGGGCTCCCCAGGCGGGAGACCCAGTACTTC. It is translated as CASSPYSMGLPRRETQYF.